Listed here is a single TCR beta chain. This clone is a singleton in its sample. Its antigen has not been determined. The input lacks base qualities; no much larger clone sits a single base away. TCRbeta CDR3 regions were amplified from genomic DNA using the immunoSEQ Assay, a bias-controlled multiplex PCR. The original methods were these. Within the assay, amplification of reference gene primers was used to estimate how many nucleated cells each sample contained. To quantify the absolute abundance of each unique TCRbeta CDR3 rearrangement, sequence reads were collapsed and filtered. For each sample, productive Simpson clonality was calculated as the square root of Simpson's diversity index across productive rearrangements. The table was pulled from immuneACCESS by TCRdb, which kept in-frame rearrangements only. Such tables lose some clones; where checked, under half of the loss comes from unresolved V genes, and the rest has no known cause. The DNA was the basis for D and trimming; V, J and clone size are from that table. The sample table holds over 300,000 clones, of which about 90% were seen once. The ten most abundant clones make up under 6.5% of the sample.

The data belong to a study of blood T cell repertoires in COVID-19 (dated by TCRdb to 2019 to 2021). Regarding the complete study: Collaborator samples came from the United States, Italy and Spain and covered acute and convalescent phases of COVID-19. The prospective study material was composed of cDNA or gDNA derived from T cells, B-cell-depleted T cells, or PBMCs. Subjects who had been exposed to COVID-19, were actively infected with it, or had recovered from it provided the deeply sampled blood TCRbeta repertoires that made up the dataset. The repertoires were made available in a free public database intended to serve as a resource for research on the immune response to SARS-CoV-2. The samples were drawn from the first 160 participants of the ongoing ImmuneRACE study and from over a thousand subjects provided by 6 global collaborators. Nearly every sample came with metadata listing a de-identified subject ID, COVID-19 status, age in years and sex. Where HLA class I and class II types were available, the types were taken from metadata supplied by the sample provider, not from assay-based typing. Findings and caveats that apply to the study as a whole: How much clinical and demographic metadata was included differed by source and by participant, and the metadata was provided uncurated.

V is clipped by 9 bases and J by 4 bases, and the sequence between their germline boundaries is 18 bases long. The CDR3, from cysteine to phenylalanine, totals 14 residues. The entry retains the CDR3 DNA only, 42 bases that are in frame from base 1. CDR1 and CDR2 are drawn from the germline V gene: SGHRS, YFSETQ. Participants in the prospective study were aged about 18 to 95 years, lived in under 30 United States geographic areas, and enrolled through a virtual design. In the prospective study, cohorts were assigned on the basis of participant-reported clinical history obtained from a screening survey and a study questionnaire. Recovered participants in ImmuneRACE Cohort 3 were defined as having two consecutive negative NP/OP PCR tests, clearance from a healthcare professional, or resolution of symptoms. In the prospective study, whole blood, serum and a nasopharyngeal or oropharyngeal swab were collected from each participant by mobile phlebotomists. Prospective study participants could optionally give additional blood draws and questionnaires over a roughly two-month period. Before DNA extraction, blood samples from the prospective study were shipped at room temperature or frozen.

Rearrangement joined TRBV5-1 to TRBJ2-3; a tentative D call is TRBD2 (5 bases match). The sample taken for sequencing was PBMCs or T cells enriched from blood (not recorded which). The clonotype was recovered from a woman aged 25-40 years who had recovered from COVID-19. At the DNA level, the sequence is TGCGCCACCCCAATGGGAAAGAGGGCAGATACGCAGTATTTT. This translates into CATPMGKRADTQYF.